This TCR beta chain originates from a study of T cell responses to AZD1222 COVID-19 vaccine. On the study more broadly: Second-dose timings of about 4 or about 12 weeks were pooled.

TCRdb keeps only in-frame clones here, not all; method: immunoSEQ multiplex PCR. The sample consists of 57,000 or so clones, about 70% of them appearing once. From germline, CDR1 is SNHLY and CDR2 FYNNEI. V gave up 4 bases and J gave up 4 bases; unmatched junction bases: 2. CDR3 length: 14 residues. This TCR was recovered from an adult in good health. This specimen consisted of peripheral blood, obtained on day 0 of AZD1222 vaccination. The J gene is TRBJ1-5, the V gene TRBV2; 9 bases fit TRBD1. The CDR3 loop is CASSADRGNQPQHF. The CDR3, as DNA: TGTGCCAGCAGTGCGGACAGGGGAAATCAGCCCCAGCATTTT.